This TCR beta chain is drawn from a study of glioma-infiltrating T cells after dendritic cell vaccination. Germline V gene sequence: CDR1 KGHSH, CDR2 LQKENI. The trim removed 0 bases at V and 10 bases at J, leaving 13 bases unmatched. The CDR3 has 17 amino acids. Before vaccination, two weeks after the third vaccination, and at progression, PBMC were collected. Overall study results and limits: No direct clonality-survival link was found; a diverse polyclonal response may matter.

A remark on this clone: Its target is not known.

The primer mix had 60 V beta and 13 J beta primers. Sequencing used immunoSEQ multiplex PCR; TCRdb keeps in-frame clones, though not all of them. The repertoire holds tens of thousands of clones, with roughly 87% as singletons. The material sequenced was blood, taken before dendritic cell vaccination. The chain is built from TRBV18 and TRBJ2-1; the match to TRBD2 covers 9 bases. The origin of this receptor is a human donor with glioblastoma. The CDR3 bases are TGTGCCAGCTCACCACCGTCAGCGGGAGGTAGGGCGAAGGAGCAGTTCTTC. Residues: CASSPPSAGGRAKEQFF.